The rows below give T cell receptor beta chains drawn from one sample of a study of cytomegalovirus exposure and HLA in healthy donors. Sequencing used immunoSEQ multiplex PCR; TCRdb keeps in-frame clones, though not all of them. This sample has about 150,000 clones; about 68% occur once, and the top ten carry 1.3% to 1.5%. The sequencing input was PBMCs. The receptors come from a man aged 18 to 35 in good health and CMV-seronegative. Each CDR3 is given with its conserved first and last residue. A D gene is named only where the DNA matches it firmly. Clone size, where shown, is once, few, many, or a class for clones that have expanded.

d_call: -
v_call: TRBV30
j_call: TRBJ2-3
clone_size: few
cdr3_nt: TGTGCCTGGAGTGTACGCAACCCAGGGACAGATACGCAGTATTTT
cdr3_aa: CAWSVRNPGTDTQYF

d_call: -
v_call: TRBV28
j_call: TRBJ2-1
clone_size: once
cdr3_nt: TGTGCCAGCAGCCTACTCCGGAGGGGGCATGAGCAGTTCTTC
cdr3_aa: CASSLLRRGHEQFF

d_call: -
v_call: TRBV6-6
j_call: TRBJ1-5
clone_size: -
cdr3_nt: TGTGCCAGCAGTTACAGGGAGGGATCTGGTCAGCCCCAGCATTTT
cdr3_aa: CASSYREGSGQPQHF

d_call: TRBD2
v_call: TRBV27
j_call: TRBJ2-7
clone_size: -
cdr3_nt: TGTGCCAGCAGTTTATCGACTAGCGGGATACTCTACGAGCAGTACTTC
cdr3_aa: CASSLSTSGILYEQYF

d_call: -
v_call: TRBV7-2
j_call: TRBJ2-5
clone_size: -
cdr3_nt: TGTGCCAGCAGCCCAGGAGGTGGGGAGACCCAGTACTTC
cdr3_aa: CASSPGGGETQYF

d_call: -
v_call: TRBV5-1
j_call: TRBJ2-3
clone_size: -
cdr3_nt: TGCGCCAGCAGCGGCCGGACTAGCACAGATACGCAGTATTTT
cdr3_aa: CASSGRTSTDTQYF

d_call: TRBD1
v_call: TRBV7-2
j_call: TRBJ1-5
clone_size: -
cdr3_nt: TGTGCCAGCAGCTTAGACAGGGGGCTGGGTCAGCCCCAGCATTTT
cdr3_aa: CASSLDRGLGQPQHF

d_call: TRBD2
v_call: TRBV19
j_call: TRBJ2-7
clone_size: -
cdr3_nt: TGTGCCAGTAGACCAACTAGCGGGGTACTCTACGAGCAGTACTTC
cdr3_aa: CASRPTSGVLYEQYF

d_call: TRBD1
v_call: TRBV19
j_call: TRBJ2-5
clone_size: -
cdr3_nt: TGTGCCAGTAGTATTTGGGACAGAGAGACCCAGTACTTC
cdr3_aa: CASSIWDRETQYF

d_call: -
v_call: TRBV19
j_call: TRBJ2-1
clone_size: few
cdr3_nt: -
cdr3_aa: CASTSGSANPYNEQFF

d_call: -
v_call: TRBV5-1
j_call: TRBJ2-6
clone_size: -
cdr3_nt: TGCGCCAGCACCGAGGTTGGGGCCAACGTCCTGACTTTC
cdr3_aa: CASTEVGANVLTF

d_call: -
v_call: TRBV7-2
j_call: TRBJ2-5
clone_size: -
cdr3_nt: TGTGCCAGCAGCTTAGCCCAGCAAGAGACCCAGTACTTC
cdr3_aa: CASSLAQQETQYF

d_call: -
v_call: TRBV4-3
j_call: TRBJ1-2
clone_size: few
cdr3_nt: TGCGCCAGCAGCCAACCCCCGGAGGGCTACACCTTC
cdr3_aa: CASSQPPEGYTF

d_call: TRBD1
v_call: TRBV10-3
j_call: TRBJ1-1
clone_size: -
cdr3_nt: TGTGCCATCAGTGGGGACAGCACTGAAGCTTTCTTT
cdr3_aa: CAISGDSTEAFF

d_call: TRBD1
v_call: TRBV10-2
j_call: TRBJ1-5
clone_size: few
cdr3_nt: TGCGCCAGCAGGGCAGGGACAGGGATAGAACAGCCCCAGCATTTT
cdr3_aa: CASRAGTGIEQPQHF

d_call: TRBD1
v_call: TRBV4-3
j_call: TRBJ2-7
clone_size: -
cdr3_nt: TGCGCCAGCAGCCAAGTGGACAGGGCCTACGAGCAGTACTTC
cdr3_aa: CASSQVDRAYEQYF

d_call: -
v_call: TRBV5-1
j_call: TRBJ2-3
clone_size: -
cdr3_nt: TGCGCCAGCAGGACTTCAAGCACAGATACGCAGTATTTT
cdr3_aa: CASRTSSTDTQYF

d_call: -
v_call: TRBV11-3
j_call: TRBJ2-3
clone_size: -
cdr3_nt: TGTGCCAGCAGCTTACGACAGACAGATACGCAGTATTTT
cdr3_aa: CASSLRQTDTQYF

d_call: -
v_call: TRBV25-1
j_call: TRBJ1-4
clone_size: -
cdr3_nt: TGTGCCAGCAGTGTCCTAGGCAATGAAAAACTGTTTTTT
cdr3_aa: CASSVLGNEKLFF

d_call: TRBD1
v_call: TRBV7-9
j_call: TRBJ2-5
clone_size: -
cdr3_nt: TGTGCCAGCACTTGGTCGCGAGGGGGCGAGATTGCGGAGACCCAGTACTTC
cdr3_aa: CASTWSRGGEIAETQYF

d_call: -
v_call: TRBV11-2
j_call: TRBJ2-5
clone_size: -
cdr3_nt: TGTGCCAGCAGCTTAGATCCGACAGTCCAAGAGACCCAGTACTTC
cdr3_aa: CASSLDPTVQETQYF

d_call: TRBD2
v_call: TRBV4-3
j_call: TRBJ2-1
clone_size: -
cdr3_nt: TGCGCCAGCAGCCAAGCGGCCGTACTAGCGGGAGTCCATGAGCAGTTCTTC
cdr3_aa: CASSQAAVLAGVHEQFF

d_call: TRBD2
v_call: TRBV10-2
j_call: TRBJ2-7
clone_size: -
cdr3_nt: TGCGCCAGCAGAAAAGGGACTAGCGGCTACGAGCAGTACTTC
cdr3_aa: CASRKGTSGYEQYF

d_call: TRBD1
v_call: TRBV27
j_call: TRBJ2-7
clone_size: -
cdr3_nt: TGTGCCAGCAGTTTATCAGGGGGCGAATCCCTCTACGAGCAGTACTTC
cdr3_aa: CASSLSGGESLYEQYF

d_call: -
v_call: TRBV21-1
j_call: TRBJ2-5
clone_size: few
cdr3_nt: TGTGCCAGCAGCAAAGGGAGGCAGTTCGGGGAGACCCAGTACTTC
cdr3_aa: CASSKGRQFGETQYF

d_call: TRBD2
v_call: TRBV2
j_call: TRBJ2-1
clone_size: -
cdr3_nt: TGTGCCAACCTAGCGGGAGGGCCCAGGGGCTACAATGAGCAGTTCTTC
cdr3_aa: CANLAGGPRGYNEQFF

d_call: -
v_call: TRBV6-5
j_call: TRBJ1-2
clone_size: -
cdr3_nt: TGTGCCAGCAGTTACGGCCGCGGGGGGACTAACTATGGCTACACCTTC
cdr3_aa: CASSYGRGGTNYGYTF

d_call: -
v_call: TRBV2
j_call: TRBJ1-5
clone_size: once
cdr3_nt: TGTGCCAGCAGTGAGGAGGGGTCTCAGCCCCAGCATTTT
cdr3_aa: CASSEEGSQPQHF

d_call: TRBD1
v_call: TRBV5-4
j_call: TRBJ2-1
clone_size: -
cdr3_nt: TGTGCCAGCACCCCCGGGACAGGGGTGAATGAGCAGTTCTTC
cdr3_aa: CASTPGTGVNEQFF

d_call: -
v_call: TRBV27
j_call: TRBJ1-5
clone_size: -
cdr3_nt: TGTGCCAGCAGTTTAAGCGCACCACATCAGCCCCAGCATTTT
cdr3_aa: CASSLSAPHQPQHF

d_call: -
v_call: TRBV7-2
j_call: TRBJ1-5
clone_size: once
cdr3_nt: TGTGCCAGCAGCGCCTCGACCAGGGCTAGCAATCAGCCCCAGCATTTT
cdr3_aa: CASSASTRASNQPQHF

d_call: -
v_call: TRBV16
j_call: TRBJ2-2
clone_size: -
cdr3_nt: TGTGCCAGCAGCCAAGGCGAGGGCCGGGAGCTGTTTTTT
cdr3_aa: CASSQGEGRELFF

d_call: -
v_call: TRBV19
j_call: TRBJ2-7
clone_size: -
cdr3_nt: TGTGCCAGTAGTGCTTCAGGGATCCCCTACGAGCAGTACTTC
cdr3_aa: CASSASGIPYEQYF

d_call: TRBD2
v_call: TRBV5-1
j_call: TRBJ2-7
clone_size: once
cdr3_nt: TGCGCCAGCAGCTCCGGGACTAGCGCTTCCTACGAGCAGTACTTC
cdr3_aa: CASSSGTSASYEQYF

d_call: TRBD1
v_call: TRBV5-4
j_call: TRBJ2-7
clone_size: -
cdr3_nt: TGTGCCAGCAGCCCGGACAGGGAGAGTAAGCAGTACTTC
cdr3_aa: CASSPDRESKQYF

d_call: -
v_call: TRBV30
j_call: TRBJ2-1
clone_size: -
cdr3_nt: TGTGCCACTGGATCGGGGTTCCAGTTCTTC
cdr3_aa: CATGSGFQFF

d_call: -
v_call: TRBV30
j_call: TRBJ1-1
clone_size: -
cdr3_nt: TGTGCCTGGACACGAGCTGACAGGCGGGACACTGAAGCTTTCTTT
cdr3_aa: CAWTRADRRDTEAFF

d_call: TRBD2
v_call: TRBV25-1
j_call: TRBJ2-2
clone_size: -
cdr3_nt: TGTGCCAGCAGTGCCACTAGCGGAGGAGGCACCGGGGAGCTGTTTTTT
cdr3_aa: CASSATSGGGTGELFF

d_call: -
v_call: TRBV18
j_call: TRBJ2-7
clone_size: -
cdr3_nt: TGTGCCAGCTCACCACTTGGCCCCTCCGAGCAGTACTTC
cdr3_aa: CASSPLGPSEQYF